This is a list of T cell receptor beta chains from one sample in a study of blood T cell repertoires in COVID-19. Using immunoSEQ multiplex PCR, the repertoire was profiled, and TCRdb retains in-frame clones only, with some absent. The sample holds 15,000 to 20,000 clones, roughly 86% seen once. The sequencing sample was made of peripheral blood. All receptors derive from a man aged 70-80 years with acute or convalescent COVID-19. Each CDR3 is given with its conserved first and last residue. Each record gives: V gene, J gene, CDR3 protein.

v_gene: TRBV7-2; j_gene: TRBJ2-5; CDR3aa: CASSPDRGGETQYF
v_gene: TRBV27; j_gene: TRBJ2-2; CDR3aa: CASSLSKDRGSVGELFF
v_gene: TRBV5-4; j_gene: TRBJ2-3; CDR3aa: CASSLGGGFRTDTQYF
v_gene: TRBV29-1; j_gene: TRBJ2-3; CDR3aa: CSVVEGGRGADTQYF
v_gene: TRBV9; j_gene: TRBJ2-2; CDR3aa: CASSVLAGEGAGELFF
v_gene: TRBV19; j_gene: TRBJ1-3; CDR3aa: CASSITRTGSKGNTIYF
v_gene: TRBV27; j_gene: TRBJ2-5; CDR3aa: CASSPELAAPETQYF
v_gene: TRBV7-9; j_gene: TRBJ2-7; CDR3aa: CASSFPNRDSPSYEQYF
v_gene: TRBV18; j_gene: TRBJ2-3; CDR3aa: CASSPPLAGGNADTQYF
v_gene: TRBV5-1; j_gene: TRBJ2-5; CDR3aa: CASSLGGGETQYF
v_gene: TRBV5-4; j_gene: TRBJ2-1; CDR3aa: CASSPPGGLAGVNEQFF
v_gene: TRBV12-3/TRBV12-4; j_gene: TRBJ2-7; CDR3aa: CASSPRVFSEQYF
v_gene: TRBV3-1/TRBV3-2; j_gene: TRBJ1-3; CDR3aa: CASSPRDSSGNTIYF
v_gene: TRBV12-3/TRBV12-4; j_gene: TRBJ2-5; CDR3aa: CASSLVARETQYF
v_gene: TRBV21-1; j_gene: TRBJ2-7; CDR3aa: CASLRTGSYEQYF
v_gene: TRBV6-2/TRBV6-3; j_gene: TRBJ2-2; CDR3aa: CASSYVGEAGELFF
v_gene: TRBV5-4; j_gene: TRBJ2-7; CDR3aa: CASALEQGAEQYF
v_gene: TRBV9; j_gene: TRBJ1-5; CDR3aa: CASSVRTGEPQHF
v_gene: TRBV19; j_gene: TRBJ1-1; CDR3aa: CASSIRTNAEAFF
v_gene: TRBV27; j_gene: TRBJ2-7; CDR3aa: CASSSPEISGSYEQYF
v_gene: TRBV7-6; j_gene: TRBJ2-7; CDR3aa: CASSLVTGTSGTYEQYF
v_gene: TRBV2; j_gene: TRBJ2-1; CDR3aa: CASSDLADSNEQFF
v_gene: TRBV28; j_gene: TRBJ1-4; CDR3aa: CASTTHSNEKLFF
v_gene: TRBV7-9; j_gene: TRBJ2-1; CDR3aa: CASSLNSLGRPYNEQFF
v_gene: TRBV6-5; j_gene: TRBJ1-3; CDR3aa: CASKMGQPGNTIYF
v_gene: TRBV18; j_gene: TRBJ1-1; CDR3aa: CASSPNRDPLNTEAFF
v_gene: TRBV18; j_gene: TRBJ2-3; CDR3aa: CASSPNSGTGGLDTQYF
v_gene: TRBV6-1; j_gene: TRBJ1-5; CDR3aa: CASSETFSQPQHF
v_gene: TRBV4-3; j_gene: TRBJ2-2; CDR3aa: CASSQVAGATGELFF
v_gene: TRBV9; j_gene: TRBJ1-1; CDR3aa: CASSPSLMWQNTEAFF
v_gene: TRBV27; j_gene: TRBJ2-3; CDR3aa: CASSPTGKADTQYF
v_gene: TRBV7-9; j_gene: TRBJ2-5; CDR3aa: CASSLIGGQETQYF
v_gene: TRBV28; j_gene: TRBJ1-5; CDR3aa: CASSLGGRLGQPQHF
v_gene: TRBV6-1; j_gene: TRBJ1-4; CDR3aa: CASSEQLPLRGEKLFF
v_gene: TRBV6-4; j_gene: TRBJ2-1; CDR3aa: CASSEGGRASEQFF
v_gene: TRBV9; j_gene: TRBJ2-7; CDR3aa: CASSPGVGTGGGLEQYF
v_gene: TRBV10-1; j_gene: TRBJ2-7; CDR3aa: CASSESSPYEQYF
v_gene: TRBV20-1; j_gene: TRBJ2-5; CDR3aa: CSATHGETQYF
v_gene: TRBV19; j_gene: TRBJ1-5; CDR3aa: CASSTTGGSNQPQHF
v_gene: TRBV19; j_gene: TRBJ2-5; CDR3aa: CASSIDWASPETQYF
v_gene: TRBV27; j_gene: TRBJ2-7; CDR3aa: CASSLAGYEQYF
v_gene: TRBV6-5; j_gene: TRBJ1-3; CDR3aa: CASSSAGNTIYF
v_gene: TRBV5-1; j_gene: TRBJ2-7; CDR3aa: CASSSRSGAPYEQYF
v_gene: TRBV5-1; j_gene: TRBJ1-1; CDR3aa: CASSSTGAPNTEAFF
v_gene: TRBV10-3; j_gene: TRBJ1-5; CDR3aa: CAIGTGGNQPQHF
v_gene: TRBV7-3; j_gene: TRBJ2-2; CDR3aa: CASSLTGTRANTGELFF
v_gene: TRBV12-3/TRBV12-4; j_gene: TRBJ1-2; CDR3aa: CASSSLNSNGYTF
v_gene: TRBV19; j_gene: TRBJ1-5; CDR3aa: CASSNTGMVSNQPQHF
v_gene: TRBV6-5; j_gene: TRBJ2-7; CDR3aa: CASRSSRGSYEQYF